What follows are 20 T cell receptor beta chains derived from one specimen sequenced in a study of T and B cells in COVID-19 patients. BIOMED2 TRB-A/B primer pools were used in multiplex TRB PCR. Via MiXCR, TCRdb re-called the multiplex PCR reads, giving one row per CDR3 protein. The data show over 10,000 distinct CDR3 sequences, under 35% seen once. From blood, about 250-500 ng of genomic DNA served as TRB template. Sequencing used blood. The source of these receptors is a human donor who had recovered from COVID-19.

The gene calls are TRBV20-1 and TRBJ2-3; D is unclear. This CDR3 spans 12 amino acids. V was trimmed by 6 bases and J by 9 bases, leaving 16 bases between them. The germline CDR1 and CDR2 sequences are DFQATT and SNEGSKA (reference sequence). CDR3 DNA sequence: TGCAGTGCGAGATGGACCTCAGGAACGCAGTATTTT. Amino acids: CSARWTSGTQYF.

This clonotype was counted a few times. Here the CDR3 DNA reads TGTGCCAGCAGTTCCTCAGGACAGGGGGCACGCGGGAGGGATTCCAATGAGCAGTTCTTC. It translates to CASSSSGQGARGRDSNEQFF. This chain links TRBV6-5 with TRBJ2-1; 11 nucleotides align to TRBD1. This CDR3 contains 20 residues. The germline V gene encodes CDR1 MNHEY and CDR2 SVGAGI. Germline trimming cut 4 bases from V and 6 bases from J; bases unmatched to any gene: 20.

Only a few counts were recorded for this clonotype. The chain is built from TRBV10-3 and TRBJ1-5; TRBD1 agrees at 10 bases. V gave up 8 bases and J gave up 6 bases; unmatched junction bases: 7. Germline V gene sequence: CDR1 ENHRY, CDR2 SYGVKD. The CDR3 has 14 residues. The CDR3 region is CAIGTDRGFQPQHF. The DNA of the CDR3 is TGTGCCATCGGGACGGACAGGGGGTTTCAGCCCCAGCATTTT.

The chain employs TRBV5-6 and TRBJ2-6; D gene unclear. Trimming stripped 0 bases from V and 0 bases from J, with 10 bases between. The CDR3 spans 17 residues. CDR1 and CDR2 (germline): SGHDT, YYEEEE. CDR3 nucleotide sequence: TGTGCCAGCAGCTTGGGGCAGCCTAACTCTGGGGCCAACGTCCTGACTTTC. The encoded protein is CASSLGQPNSGANVLTF.

This clonotype was detected a few times. This chain joins TRBV20-1 and TRBJ2-3, with TRBD2 matching 10 bases. J gave up 0 bases and V 0 bases, and 6 bases lay outside the gene matches. Germline-derived CDR1 and CDR2 are DFQATT and SNEGSKA (reference sequence). There are 17 residues in the CDR3. CDR3 sequence: CSARDLQTSGSTDTQYF. Here the CDR3 DNA reads TGCAGTGCTAGAGACCTCCAGACTAGCGGGAGCACAGATACGCAGTATTTT.

This clonotype was counted between two and nine times. V gene TRBV7-2 combines with J gene TRBJ2-3; no clear D gene. The CDR3 is 15 amino acids. V was cut by 1 base and J by 1 base, with 9 bases left in between. Germline-derived CDR1 and CDR2 are SGHTA and FQGNSA. CDR3 sequence reads: CASSLDSGGTDTQYF. The DNA of the CDR3 is TGTGCCAGCAGCTTAGATTCTGGGGGCACAGATACGCAGTATTTT.

The genes are TRBV6-5 and TRBJ2-7; D might be TRBD1 (5 bases). Deletions cut 7 bases from V and 8 bases from J, with 21 bases between. This CDR3 is 14 amino acids long. Germline CDR1 MNHEY, CDR2 SVGAGI. CDR3 sequence (DNA): TGTGCCAGCATCTTAGGGCAGGGTAGACTCAAGCAGTACTTC. Residues: CASILGQGRLKQYF.

As concerns this clonotype: At one boundary the junction diverges from the germline segment, which might be a read error. The chain uses TRBV6-6 and TRBJ2-3; D gene ambiguous. Germline CDR1 MNHNY, CDR2 SVGAGI (reference sequence). The CDR3 runs 14 residues. CDR3 nucleotides: TGTGCCAGCATTTACCCGACCCGCACAGATACGCAGTATTTT. Encoded protein: CASIYPTRTDTQYF.

Comments on this clonotype: One junction end does not reproduce the germline sequence, and a read error may be involved. The chain joins TRBV5-1 to TRBJ2-7; 7 bases align to TRBD1. The CDR3 totals 13 residues. Germline assignment: CDR1 SGHRS and CDR2 YFSETQ. The CDR3 sequence is CASRRDRGYEQYF. In DNA, the CDR3 is TGTGCCAGCCGCCGGGACAGAGGGTACGAGCAGTACTTC.

The chain links TRBV6-2 or TRBV6-3 to TRBJ2-1; D is unclear. The V end lost 3 bases, the J end lost 8 bases, and 8 bases lay between the germline ends. This CDR3 region has 12 residues. Germline assignment: CDR1 MNHEY and CDR2 SVGEGT. CDR3 nucleotides: TGTGCCAGCAGTTATGGGGATCATGAGCAGTTCTTC. This sequence encodes CASSYGDHEQFF.

This chain uses TRBV4-3 with TRBJ1-5; 9 bases line up with TRBD1. CDR1 and CDR2 from the germline V gene are LGHNA and YSLEER. The CDR3 is made up of 18 amino acids. V lost 4 bases to trimming and J lost 3 bases; unmatched junction nucleotides: 13. DNA of the CDR3: TGCGCCAGCAGCCGTCCACGAACAGGGGGCAGGTCCAATCAGCCCCAGCATTTT. The encoded protein is CASSRPRTGGRSNQPQHF.

V usage is TRBV30 and J usage is TRBJ1-5; D is unresolved. Germline-derived CDR1 and CDR2 are GTSNPN and SVGIG (reference sequence). This CDR3 has 14 residues. The germline V and J ends were trimmed by 0 bases and 1 base, with 7 bases remaining between them. The CDR3: CAWSVYISNQPQHF. The CDR3 DNA reads as TGTGCCTGGAGTGTATACATCAGCAATCAGCCCCAGCATTTT.

This clonotype showed up many times. The chain uses TRBV29-1 and TRBJ1-2, with 7 bases aligning to TRBD1. The junction had 8 bases not matched to a gene; V was cut back by 3 bases and J by 7 bases. Per germline, CDR1 SQVTM and CDR2 ANQGSEA. This CDR3 contains 13 residues. CDR3 region: CSVDSTGHSGYTF. Written as DNA, the CDR3 is TGCAGCGTTGACTCGACAGGGCACTCTGGCTACACCTTC.

The chain joins TRBV15 to TRBJ2-7; TRBD2 matches 10 bases. Trimming cost V 6 bases and J 4 bases; bases outside gene matches: 3. Germline lookup yields CDR1 LNHNV and CDR2 YYDKDF (reference sequence). The length of the CDR3 is 13 residues. Written as DNA, the CDR3 is TGTGCCACCAGATCTAGCGGGAGTTACGAGCAGTACTTC. Its protein is CATRSSGSYEQYF.

This clonotype was found a few times. The rearrangement uses TRBV11-1 and TRBJ2-6; possible D gene TRBD1, 6 bases. V lost 7 bases and J 0 bases, leaving 25 bases between the germline ends. Germline V gives CDR1 SGHAT, CDR2 FQDESV (reference sequence). The CDR3 covers 20 residues. This chain's CDR3 is CASTRGRGNSPVSGANVLTF. DNA of the CDR3: TGTGCCAGCACCAGGGGTCGGGGCAACAGCCCTGTCTCTGGGGCCAACGTCCTGACTTTC.

This clonotype was counted ten times or more. The chain joins TRBV6-6 to TRBJ2-1; 7 bases match TRBD2. Looked up from germline, CDR1 is MNHNY and CDR2 is SVGAGI (reference sequence). V dropped 6 bases and J dropped 9; count of bases not matched to a gene: 11. The CDR3 spans 14 residues. The CDR3 coding sequence is TGTGCCAGCAGATGGGAGGGCCAATACGGTGAGCAGTTCTTC. Translating it yields CASRWEGQYGEQFF.

The V call is TRBV5-1, the J call TRBJ1-1, with D possibly TRBD1 on 6 matching bases. The CDR3 is 14 amino acids. CDR1 SGHRS and CDR2 YFSETQ come from the germline V gene. Trimming removed 2 bases from V and 0 bases from J, with 8 bases in between. The CDR3 DNA follows: TGCGCCAGCAGCTTCAGGGGACTGAACACTGAAGCTTTCTTT. Residues: CASSFRGLNTEAFF.

This clonotype was recorded only once. This chain uses TRBV21-1 with TRBJ2-1. TRBV21-1 is classified as a pseudogene. There are 20 residues in the CDR3. The CDR3 spells CASSKAGLCSNRSSYNEQFF. The CDR3 DNA reads as TGTGCCAGCAGCAAAGCGGGATTATGTAGTAATCGGAGCTCCTACAATGAGCAGTTCTTC.

The chain has TRBV11-2 and TRBJ1-2; 9 bases align to TRBD1. CDR1 is SGHAT, CDR2 FQNNGV, per germline. This CDR3 has 13 amino acids. V trimming: 4 bases; J trimming: 6 bases; junction bases outside the gene matches: 3. The CDR3 nucleotides are TGTGCCAGCAGCTGGACAGGGGTGGATGGCTACACCTTC. It encodes CASSWTGVDGYTF.

This chain uses TRBV6-5 with TRBJ1-1; D remains ambiguous. The V and J ends lost 0 bases and 8 bases respectively, with 13 bases between them. The CDR3 length is 14 residues. Germline V gives CDR1 MNHEY, CDR2 SVGAGI. The DNA for the CDR3 is TGTGCCAGCAGTTACTCCACCATAGCTGGCGAAGCTTTCTTT. Translation gives CASSYSTIAGEAFF.